The 7 T cell receptor beta chains listed next were all sequenced from one sample in a study of OX40 agonist ivuxolimab in advanced cancers. The protocol was immunoSEQ multiplex PCR, while the TCRdb copy is restricted to in-frame clones and leaves out a portion. The sample lists about 60,000 clones, 91% occurring once. The sample in question was CD4+ or CD8+ T cells sorted from blood, obtained in a trial of the OX40 agonist ivuxolimab. All receptors come from an adult with an advanced solid tumor such as melanoma, head and neck, liver or kidney cancer.

The V gene is TRBV28, the J gene TRBJ1-3, with D possibly being TRBD1 (5 bases). V lost 3 bases, J lost 2 bases, and 11 bases lay in between. The CDR3 has 15 amino acids. Germline assignment: CDR1 MDHEN and CDR2 SYDVKM. CDR3: CASSLARATGNTIYF. In nucleotides, the CDR3 is TGTGCCAGCAGTTTGGCCAGGGCGACTGGAAACACCATATATTTT.

A word on this clone: Other DNA sequences in the sample encode the same CDR3. The chain joins TRBV7-2 to TRBJ1-1, with D perhaps matching TRBD1 (6 bases). This CDR3 is 14 amino acids long. Germline CDR1 and CDR2: SGHTA and FQGNSA. Deletions cut 4 bases from V and 2 bases from J, with 11 bases between. The CDR3 region is CASSWGGLNTEAFF. The CDR3 bases are TGTGCCAGCAGCTGGGGGGGGCTAAACACTGAAGCTTTCTTT. The entire variable domain, with the rest obtained from reference TRBV7-2 and TRBJ1-1, is as follows: GAGVSQSPSNKVTEKGKDVELRCDPISGHTALYWYRQSLGQGLEFLIYFQGNSAPDKSGLPSDRFSAERTGGSVSTLTIQRTQQEDSAVYLCASSWGGLNTEAFFGQGTRLTVV.

CDR3 bases: TGTGCCAGCACCCCGACAGGTAATTACGACAATGAGCAGTTCTTC. Encoded protein: CASTPTGNYDNEQFF. This chain joins TRBV5-6 and TRBJ2-1, with D possibly being TRBD1 (6 bases). The V gene's germline CDR1 is SGHDT and CDR2 YYEEEE. The CDR3 is made up of 15 amino acids. V lost 6 bases and J 5 bases, leaving 18 bases between the germline ends.

The chain combines TRBV5-1 with TRBJ2-1, with 13 nucleotides matching TRBD2. CDR1 and CDR2 (germline): SGHRS, YFSETQ. CDR3 size: 14 residues. V shed 5 bases, J shed 10 bases, and the junction held 6 bases outside the gene matches. Written as DNA, the CDR3 is TGCGCCAGCAGTCGTGGACTAGCGGGAGAGGAGCAGTTCTTC. Amino acids: CASSRGLAGEEQFF.

The rearrangement uses TRBV28 and TRBJ2-7; D possibly corresponds to TRBD2 (6 bases). CDR3 length equals 17 residues. V was cut by 7 bases and J by 2 bases, with 24 bases left in between. Looked up from germline, CDR1 is MDHEN and CDR2 is SYDVKM. CDR3 protein: CASTPWEGAGGAYEQYF. The CDR3 DNA reads TGTGCCAGCACCCCATGGGAAGGGGCCGGAGGGGCCTACGAGCAGTACTTC.

This clone was seen only a few times. V is TRBV20-1 and J is TRBJ1-6; no reliable D call. This CDR3 region has 10 residues. Germline CDR1 DFQATT, CDR2 SNEGSKA (reference sequence). With 3 bases removed from V and 10 bases from J, the gap between germline ends came to 4 bases. In DNA, the CDR3 is TGCAGTGCTAGTCCGTCACCCCTCCACTTT. This sequence encodes CSASPSPLHF.

V is TRBV7-2 and J is TRBJ1-1; D gene unclear. The V gene's germline CDR1 is SGHTA and CDR2 FQGNSA. Trimming stripped 6 bases from V and 5 bases from J, with 10 bases between. The CDR3 totals 12 residues. CDR3 sequence reads: CASRKMGTEAFF. The CDR3 DNA reads TGTGCCAGCAGAAAGATGGGGACTGAAGCTTTCTTT.